This record looks at one TCR beta chain sequence and its context. The antigen is unknown. Clones were sequenced by immunoSEQ multiplex PCR, and TCRdb holds only the in-frame ones, with some missing. The sample carries some 350,000 clones, about 92% recorded once. The V segment lost 2 bases and the J segment 3 bases; nucleotides outside the gene matches: 16. Germline V CDR1 and CDR2: LGHDT, YNNKEL (reference sequence). This CDR3 is built from 18 residues. These data belong to a study of Ad26.COV2.S vaccination and SARS-CoV-2 variants. The study, taken as a whole, reports: Measures of TCR breadth and depth may have fallen short of total T cell responses. Following vaccination, spike-specific CD8+ and CD4+ T cell responses reportedly exhibited substantial breadth. Vaccine and placebo recipients had similar non-spike TCR breadth. While placebo recipients had lower spike-specific TCR breadth, vaccine recipients had more.

The clonotype comes from a human donor who had recovered from COVID-19. This sequence joins TRBV3-1 (or the pseudogene TRBV3-2) and TRBJ2-7; 7 positions agree with TRBD1. Here the sequenced sample was peripheral blood, taken after recovery from COVID-19. CDR3 amino acids: CASSQPGTAPVGLYEQYF. The DNA of the CDR3 is TGTGCCAGCAGCCAACCCGGGACAGCTCCGGTGGGTCTCTACGAGCAGTACTTC.